This T cell receptor (beta chain) was captured by sequencing in a study of cytomegalovirus exposure and HLA in healthy donors (dated by TCRdb to about 2017). For the wider study: An earlier analysis of roughly 570 of the donors reported approximately 300 Gb of sequence data and 117 million unique TCR beta sequences obtained from approximately 180 million T cells. Around 320 gigabases of sequencing data and 80 million or so unique TCR sequences were included in an early release covering about 600 HLA-typed donors. Of the roughly 400 genotyped donors, 65% to 90% were placed in the genetic ancestry cluster associated with self-reported Caucasian donors. The aim of the study was to test whether cataloging public T cell receptors could identify signatures of past pathogen exposure. The study used immunosequencing to profile the T cell repertoires of several hundred subjects and linked those repertoires to cytomegalovirus serostatus. In addition to the first cohort of approximately 650 subjects, a separate validation cohort of 120 different subjects was used. The study combined high-throughput TCR immunosequencing, statistical association of individual TCRs with disease status, and machine learning to predict cytomegalovirus infection status. To study patterns of TCR occurrence, a later analysis re-analyzed previously published TCR beta repertoires from around 660 donors and added high-resolution HLA genotyping. In the later analysis, no new phenotypic data were used to find candidate immune exposures; instead, reliance was placed on TCR beta sequences and their occurrence across donors. In an earlier analysis of roughly 580 of the donors, high-throughput TCR beta sequencing was used to judge whether each TCR beta V gene segment behaved as functional or pseudogenic. Alongside the repertoire data, information on donor age, sex, ethnicity and CMV serostatus was compiled. Genome-wide SNP genotypes for about three fifths of the roughly 670 donors were used in a later genetic analysis, which treated that subset as a discovery cohort. All discovery cohort repertoires had been generated on a single sequencing platform. HLA typing covered class I and class II loci at four-digit resolution. The number of donors typed differed by locus, with about 629-630 for A, B, C, DRB1 and DQB1, roughly 520 for DQA1, approximately 570 for DPA1, and some 440 for DPB1. Because of strong linkage in the cohort, four or five DR-DQ haplotypes were treated as single units for association and clustering. Among around 400 genotyped donors of the cohort, an average of approximately 240,000 unique TCR beta nucleotide sequences were sequenced per donor, 15% to 20% of them non-productive.

The cohort consisted of some 730 healthy bone marrow donors. At the time of sampling, all cohort members were nominally healthy, though unrecorded immune exposures were likely present. The donor was CMV seronegative and was included in the group of a few hundred seronegative cohort members. A peripheral blood sample was collected from each donor, and TCR beta sequencing was performed on peripheral blood mononuclear cells. The Qiagen DNeasy Blood Extraction Kit was used to extract genomic DNA from the blood cell samples. Remarks on this clone: Its antigen has not been determined. No base quality values were provided; no much bigger clone lies one nucleotide off.

The method behind the library was the immunoSEQ multiplex PCR assay. A mixture of 60 forward primers for TCR Vbeta segments and 13 reverse primers for TCR Jbeta segments was used in the multiplex PCR. The CDR3 region of rearranged TCR beta genes was amplified from genomic DNA by a multiplex PCR assay. The amplified TCR beta libraries were sequenced on the Illumina HiSeq System as 87-base-pair reads. In the authors' own workflow: A later analysis tallied 75 million to 95 million unique TCR beta chains across the 666 repertoires, and approximately 12 million of those chains were shared by two or more donors. A nearest-neighbor algorithm error-corrected the raw reads and collapsed the reads into unique sequences, merging closely related sequences to remove PCR and sequencing errors. To assign V, D and J gene segments, CDR3 sequences were aligned to IMGT reference sequences. For a sequence to be retained, a match of at least six nucleotides to both a V gene segment and a J gene segment was required. A rearrangement counted as productive if the CDR3 had no stop codons and remained in frame with V and J, and every other rearrangement counted as non-productive. CDR3 was defined according to IMGT convention as the region running from the second conserved V-encoded cysteine to the conserved J-encoded phenylalanine. The earlier analysis of about 500 of the donors excluded sequences that lacked an unambiguous match to a single V gene segment. In an earlier analysis of 587 of the donors, a V segment was called functional when productive rearrangements were above 56.7%, and segregating when the standard deviation between donors exceeded 5%. A statistical classification framework was built to diagnose cytomegalovirus status from the catalog of TCR beta chain sequences. A later analysis assigned V and J genes by comparing TCR nucleotide sequences with IMGT/GENE-DB human TR gene sequences. Using the TCRdist pipeline, a later analysis assigned CDR3 sequences along with most-parsimonious VDJ recombination scenarios. In a later analysis, each TCR beta chain was defined by its CDR3 amino acid sequence together with its V-gene family, and reads lacking a unique V-gene family were excluded. In a later analysis, around 650 highly shared, low-generation-probability nucleotide sequences were removed to address suspected cross-contamination and a sequencing artifact. In a later analysis, a clonal expansion index for each public chain was calculated from normalized within-repertoire ranks of inferred template counts. A later analysis computed generation probabilities with a VDJ recombination model fitted to out-of-frame rearrangements, and checked the results against IGoR. Hypergeometric tests were used in a later analysis to score TCR-TCR, TCR-HLA and TCR-CMV co-occurrence, with a repertoire-size bias correction applied to the TCR pairs. A later analysis estimated false discovery rates by permuting HLA or CMV assignments 20 times. In a later analysis, co-occurring TCRs were grouped with DBSCAN, and TCRdist sequence similarity was added when clustering was performed within HLA-allele-positive subsets. Repertoires with fewer than 30,000 or more than 120,000 public chains, plus five repertoires with anomalous nucleotide sharing, were excluded from co-occurrence clustering. The source is immuneACCESS, and TCRdb retained only in-frame sequences with V and J called. Part of the clones is not carried over; for the studies checked, unresolved V genes explain less than half of this, and the remainder is unexplained. Clone size and the V and J calls come from that table; the DNA yielded D and trimming. The sample includes roughly 110,000 clones, with roughly 76% observed a single time. The ten top clones hold roughly 2.1% of the sample.

Trimming costs V 3 bases and J 5 bases, and their ends lie 10 bases apart. The CDR3 spans 13 residues, from the cysteine through the phenylalanine. Here the CDR3 DNA is all that survives: 39 bases in frame from base 1. The germline V gene sets CDR1 to KGHSH and CDR2 to LQKENI. Points the paper makes about the study in general: A later genetic analysis reported fewer N-insertions in productive TCRs among donors in an Asian-associated ancestry cluster than the roughly 650-donor mean. Presence/absence analyses assumed roughly uniform sequencing depth across donors, an assumption that may not hold. Because counts were too low, 15 or so rarely observed V segments, including chromosome 9 orphons, were excluded from the earlier analysis of around 640 of the donors. In a later genetic analysis, a missense DCLRE1C variant was associated with V-gene and J-gene trimming of TCR beta chains, and the association was replicated in an independent cohort. At a false discovery rate of 0.05, a later analysis linked some 17,000 TCR beta sequences to specific HLA alleles. Linkage disequilibrium might explain the correlated functional status among segregating V segments, but an unknown experimental factor could not be ruled out. Most CMV-associated TCR beta chains appeared to be HLA-restricted in a later analysis, and the HLA associations seemed to be driven largely by CMV exposure. Cytomegalovirus status was reported to be diagnosed by the classifier with high specificity and sensitivity in both the original and validation cohorts. A further reported finding was that TCR beta sequences accurately predicted the HLA-A and HLA-B alleles for most subjects in the first cohort. Most TCR sequences were observed very rarely across donors, whereas some public TCRs were present in many individuals. The sequencing pipeline was judged likely to have produced a cluster of highly shared sequence variants as a technical artifact. Immune exposure information for the cohort was limited to CMV serostatus. The cohort was sequenced for TCR beta chains only, and without alpha or paired-chain data the features that could be detected were limited. In the study, about 150 TCR beta chains were listed as associated with cytomegalovirus. In vitro tests confirmed that a few of the cytomegalovirus-associated TCR beta chains recognize cytomegalovirus antigens. Compared with equally common non-associated chains, HLA-associated TCR beta chains in a later analysis were more clonally expanded and had lower generation probabilities. Because the 87-base-pair reads could not distinguish some IMGT-functional V segments, including TRBV6-2 and TRBV6-3, those segments were excluded. In a later analysis, TCR association rates were found to vary across HLA loci, with the most associated TCRs seen for DRB1 alleles and the fewest for HLA-C alleles. It was suggested by the authors that the approach could potentially be generalized to other disease states and immunological phenotypes. An earlier analysis of roughly 570 of the donors showed that most TCR beta V segments appeared in productive rearrangements either about 87% or about 30% of the time, which broadly matched IMGT annotations. In a later analysis, several top co-occurrence clusters were reported to appear linked to parvovirus B19, influenza, CMV and Epstein-Barr virus. Strong co-occurrence of HLA alleles, especially DR and DQ, made assigning TCR associations to individual alleles difficult. HLA typing was unavailable for some donors at each locus, so association tests used only the typed subset.

This clonotype was sampled from a man younger than 30 in good health and CMV-seronegative. The source material was PBMCs. This chain joins TRBV18 to TRBJ2-5, and possibly TRBD2, on 5 matching bases. The DNA sequence is as follows: TGTGCCAGCTCACCGAGGGAGTTCGAGACCCAGTACTTC. Translated, it gives CASSPREFETQYF.